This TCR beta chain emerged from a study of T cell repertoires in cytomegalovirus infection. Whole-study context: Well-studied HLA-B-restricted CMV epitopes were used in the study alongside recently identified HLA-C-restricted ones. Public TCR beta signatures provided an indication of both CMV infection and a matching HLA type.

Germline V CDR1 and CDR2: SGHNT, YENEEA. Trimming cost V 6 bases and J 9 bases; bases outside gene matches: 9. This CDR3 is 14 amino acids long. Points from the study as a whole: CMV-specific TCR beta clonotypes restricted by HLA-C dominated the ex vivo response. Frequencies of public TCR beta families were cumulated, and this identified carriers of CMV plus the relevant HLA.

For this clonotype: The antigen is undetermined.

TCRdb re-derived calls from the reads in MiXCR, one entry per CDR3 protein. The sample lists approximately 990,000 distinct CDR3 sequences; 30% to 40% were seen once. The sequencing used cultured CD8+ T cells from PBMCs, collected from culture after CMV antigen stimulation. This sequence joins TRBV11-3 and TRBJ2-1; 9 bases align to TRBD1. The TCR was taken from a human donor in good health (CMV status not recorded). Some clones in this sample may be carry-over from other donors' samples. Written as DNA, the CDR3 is TGTGCCAGCAGTGCGGGACAGGGTTCCCGTGAGCAGTTCTTC. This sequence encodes CASSAGQGSREQFF.